Following are 13 T cell receptor beta chains from one sample sequenced in a study of T cell changes during pregnancy in multiple sclerosis. Clones were read by immunoSEQ multiplex PCR, and TCRdb kept only the in-frame ones, dropping some. The sample has 50,000 to 75,000 clones; 93% are singletons. The material sequenced was CD8+ T cells from peripheral blood mononuclear cells, taken in the third trimester of pregnancy. Receptors originate from a female donor with multiple sclerosis, enrolled in a pregnancy study.

This sequence joins TRBV27 and TRBJ1-5, with 8 bases fitting TRBD1. This CDR3 has 14 residues. The junction had 6 bases not matched to a gene; V was cut back by 6 bases and J by 5 bases. The germline CDR1 and CDR2 sequences are MNHEY and SMNVEV (reference sequence). CDR3 coding DNA: TGTGCCAGCAGGGGGACAGGCGATTATCAGCCCCAGCATTTT. It yields the protein CASRGTGDYQPQHF.

The chain recombines TRBV5-4 with TRBJ2-2; maybe TRBD2 (6 bases). CDR3 size: 14 residues. Per the germline V gene, CDR1 is SGHNT and CDR2 is YYREEE (reference sequence). With 4 bases removed from V and 5 bases from J, the gap between germline ends came to 12 bases. The DNA for the CDR3 is TGTGCCAGCAGCGTCTTGACTAGTACCGGGGAGCTGTTTTTT. Translated: CASSVLTSTGELFF.

This rearrangement joins TRBV5-6 to TRBJ2-7; perhaps TRBD1 as D (6 bases). Trimming shortened V by 3 bases and J by 7 bases, and 14 bases separated the two germline ends. This CDR3 comprises 13 residues. Looked up from germline, CDR1 is SGHDT and CDR2 is YYEEEE. The CDR3 sequence: CASSSTGSGEQYF. The DNA of the CDR3 is TGTGCCAGCAGCTCCACAGGGAGTGGAGAGCAGTACTTC.

The chain couples TRBV27 to TRBJ1-1; D possibly corresponds to TRBD1 (6 bases). The germline V and J ends were trimmed by 3 bases and 4 bases, with 12 bases remaining between them. CDR1 is MNHEY and CDR2 is SMNVEV in the germline V gene (reference sequence). The CDR3 runs 14 residues. The CDR3 sequence is CASSFVQGATEAFF. The CDR3 nucleotides read TGTGCCAGCAGTTTTGTACAGGGTGCCACTGAAGCTTTCTTT.

This clone appeared once. The chain is built from TRBV6-6 and TRBJ2-2; D might be TRBD2 (5 bases). Trimming took off 7 bases at V and 5 bases at J, with 11 bases between the two ends. The germline CDR1 and CDR2 sequences are MNHNY and SVGAGI (reference sequence). CDR3 length equals 13 residues. CDR3 nucleotide sequence: TGTGCCAGCACCCACGGGGAAACCGGGGAGCTGTTTTTT. This sequence encodes CASTHGETGELFF.

The CDR3 DNA reads TGTGCCAGCGTACCGGGACAGGGGGCGCACACAGATACGCAGTATTTT. Residues: CASVPGQGAHTDTQYF. The J gene is TRBJ2-3, the V gene TRBV7-9; 12 nucleotides line up with TRBD1. This CDR3 region has 16 residues. The V gene end was trimmed by 8 bases and the J gene end by 2 bases; junction bases not matched to a gene: 8. The germline V gene encodes CDR1 SEHNR and CDR2 FQNEAQ (reference sequence). Variable domain in full (rest from reference TRBV7-9 and TRBJ2-3): DTGVSQNPRHKITKRGQNVTFRCDPISEHNRLYWYRQTLGQGPEFLTYFQNEAQLEKSRLLSDRFSAERPKGSFSTLEIQRTEQGDSAMYLCASVPGQGAHTDTQYFGPGTRLTVL.

V is TRBV19 and J is TRBJ1-1; tentatively, D is TRBD1 (5 bases). The V and J ends lost 8 bases and 5 bases respectively, with 12 bases between them. Germline values: CDR1 LNHDA, CDR2 SQIVND (reference sequence). This CDR3 contains 12 residues. CDR3 in amino acids: CASWGSGTEAFF. The DNA of the CDR3 is TGTGCCAGTTGGGGCAGCGGGACTGAAGCTTTCTTT.

This clone was seen a single time. This chain links TRBV19 with TRBJ2-1; D not resolved. Trimming removed 5 bases from V and 3 bases from J, with 8 bases in between. Germline V CDR1 and CDR2: LNHDA, SQIVND (reference sequence). CDR3 length equals 13 residues. DNA for the CDR3: TGTGCCAGTAGTGTAGGGCTCTACAATGAGCAGTTCTTC. Translated, it gives CASSVGLYNEQFF.

The chain has TRBV27 and TRBJ2-2; D is unclear. Trimming left V 6 bases short and J 5 bases short, with 13 bases between. The germline V gene has CDR1 MNHEY and CDR2 SMNVEV (reference sequence). This CDR3 contains 14 residues. The CDR3 protein is CASRLARFTGELFF. DNA for the CDR3: TGTGCCAGCAGGCTCGCGCGTTTTACCGGGGAGCTGTTTTTT.

The chain couples TRBV27 to TRBJ2-1, with 8 bases lining up with TRBD2. The germline V gene encodes CDR1 MNHEY and CDR2 SMNVEV (reference sequence). This CDR3 region has 15 residues. The V and J ends lost 5 bases and 3 bases, in that order; junction bases with no gene match: 6. CDR3 sequence: CASSPPGLVYNEQFF. The DNA of the CDR3 is TGTGCCAGCAGTCCCCCGGGACTAGTCTACAATGAGCAGTTCTTC.

The chain combines TRBV28 with TRBJ2-1; 10 bases agree with TRBD2. Per germline, CDR1 MDHEN and CDR2 SYDVKM. J gave up 5 bases and V 6 bases, and 10 bases lay outside the gene matches. The CDR3 is made up of 16 amino acids. The CDR3 loop reads CASRGSLAGGDNEQFF. The CDR3 DNA is TGTGCCAGCAGGGGATCCTTAGCGGGAGGAGACAATGAGCAGTTCTTC.

DNA of the CDR3: TGTGCCAGCAGCTACACTAGCGGGGTCTACAATGAGCAGTTCTTC. Residues: CASSYTSGVYNEQFF. The chain joins TRBV11-2 to TRBJ2-1; 10 bases line up with TRBD2. The trim removed 4 bases at V and 3 bases at J, leaving 3 bases unmatched. The CDR3 is made up of 15 amino acids. Looked up from germline, CDR1 is SGHAT and CDR2 is FQNNGV.

The chain joins TRBV4-2 to TRBJ2-5; 9 bases align to TRBD1. V lost 3 bases and J lost 2; bases outside the gene matches: 4. In germline, CDR1 is LGHNA, CDR2 YNFKEQ. This CDR3 is 15 amino acids long. Written as DNA, the CDR3 is TGTGCCAGCAGCCAGGCGGACAGGGGACAAGAGACCCAGTACTTC. Protein: CASSQADRGQETQYF.